These 13 T cell receptor beta chains came from one sample sequenced in a study of control samples from healthy donors and cancer patients. Measured with immunoSEQ multiplex PCR; TCRdb has only the in-frame clones, and not every one. This sample has about 92,000 clones, with about four fifths found just once. The sample was blood. These receptors were obtained from a woman aged 55 to 70 in good health.

The genes are TRBV6-5 and TRBJ1-1; TRBD1 aligns across 10 bases. Germline lookup yields CDR1 MNHEY and CDR2 SVGAGI. Trimming at V came to 5 bases and at J to 4 bases, leaving 7 bases not matched to a gene. This CDR3 has 15 amino acids. The CDR3 sequence is CASSIRQGAGTEAFF. The CDR3 region has the DNA TGTGCCAGCAGTATTCGACAGGGGGCCGGCACTGAAGCTTTCTTT.

The chain employs TRBV5-1 and TRBJ2-2; D is unresolved. The germline V gene has CDR1 SGHRS and CDR2 YFSETQ. The CDR3 is made up of 15 amino acids. V lost 4 bases, J lost 3 bases, and 13 bases lay in between. The CDR3 loop reads CASSARTEYTGELFF. CDR3 sequence (DNA): TGCGCCAGCAGCGCCCGGACGGAATACACCGGGGAGCTGTTTTTT.

In this sample, this clone turned up a few times. The chain combines TRBV6-5 with TRBJ1-1; TRBD1 aligns across 8 bases. The germline gives CDR1 MNHEY, CDR2 SVGAGI. The CDR3 runs to 13 residues. V gave up 6 bases and J gave up 4 bases; unmatched junction bases: 4. The CDR3 nucleotides are TGTGCCAGCAGCCGCACAGGGGGCACTGAAGCTTTCTTT. Its translation: CASSRTGGTEAFF.

The chain uses TRBV5-6 and TRBJ2-7; D unresolved. V shed 2 bases and J shed 0 bases, with 12 bases lying between them. CDR1 and CDR2 (germline): SGHDT, YYEEEE. The CDR3 is made up of 15 amino acids. CDR3: CASSFLLDTSYEQYF. Written as DNA, the CDR3 is TGTGCCAGCAGCTTTCTTTTAGACACCTCCTACGAGCAGTACTTC.

The J gene is TRBJ1-3, the V gene TRBV4-1; D not certain. V lost 0 bases and J 0 bases, leaving 3 bases between the germline ends. This CDR3 is 14 amino acids long. The V gene's germline CDR1 is MGHRA and CDR2 YSYEKL. This CDR3 is CASSQDYSGNTIYF. DNA of the CDR3: TGCGCCAGCAGCCAAGATTACTCTGGAAACACCATATATTTT.

The rearrangement links TRBV5-1 to TRBJ2-2, with 7 positions matching TRBD1. Germline lookup yields CDR1 SGHRS and CDR2 YFSETQ. Unmatched junction bases numbered 10, after V lost 8 bases and J lost 0 bases. This CDR3 has 16 residues. CDR3 sequence (DNA): TGCGCCAGTTCCCGAGGGGGCACGTCGAACACCGGGGAGCTGTTTTTT. Protein: CASSRGGTSNTGELFF.

V is TRBV19 and J is TRBJ1-4; no clear D gene. Trimming shortened V by 4 bases and J by 4 bases, and 10 bases separated the two germline ends. The CDR3 spans 14 residues. CDR1 LNHDA and CDR2 SQIVND come from the germline V gene (reference sequence). In DNA, the CDR3 is TGTGCCAGTAGTAAGAGTTTCAGTAATGAAAAACTGTTTTTT. As protein: CASSKSFSNEKLFF.

This clone showed up just a few times. The chain recombines TRBV28 with TRBJ1-2, with 10 bases identical to TRBD1. In germline, CDR1 is MDHEN, CDR2 SYDVKM. V dropped 5 bases and J dropped 4; count of bases not matched to a gene: 4. CDR3 length: 14 residues. The DNA for the CDR3 is TGTGCCAGCAGTACGACAGGGGGCGTCTATGGCTACACCTTC. Encoded protein: CASSTTGGVYGYTF.

The genes are TRBV6-1 and TRBJ1-1, with D tentatively TRBD1 (6 bases). V dropped 1 base and J dropped 6 bases, with 15 bases sitting between them. Germline CDR1 MNHNS, CDR2 SASEGT. The CDR3 has 15 residues. The CDR3: CASSEGVTGIAEAFF. CDR3 nucleotides: TGTGCCAGCAGTGAAGGAGTCACAGGGATAGCTGAAGCTTTCTTT.

The chain recombines TRBV12-3 or TRBV12-4 with TRBJ2-7; D is uncertain. This CDR3 region has 13 residues. Trimming removed 7 bases at V and 3 bases at J, with 13 bases between. The CDR3 spells CASKLLGNYEQYF. The CDR3 DNA sequence: TGTGCCAGCAAACTTCTTGGGAACTACGAGCAGTACTTC.

The chain carries TRBV5-1 and TRBJ1-4; TRBD1 matches at 7 bases. The CDR3 contains 13 residues. Germline-derived CDR1 and CDR2 are SGHRS and YFSETQ. With 4 bases clipped from V and 8 bases from J, the junction kept 5 bases outside the gene matches. Here the CDR3 DNA reads TGCGCCAGCAGCCCGGGGACAGTCGAAAAACTGTTTTTT. Translation: CASSPGTVEKLFF.

Turning to this clone: This CDR3 is also generated by other DNA sequences in the sample. V is TRBV5-1 and J is TRBJ2-3, with 13 bases aligning to TRBD2. The CDR3 length is 17 residues. Unmatched junction bases numbered 8, after V lost 4 bases and J lost 3 bases. CDR1 SGHRS and CDR2 YFSETQ come from the germline V gene. Here the CDR3 reads CASSAQLAGGPTDTQYF. The CDR3 coding sequence is TGCGCCAGCAGCGCCCAACTAGCGGGGGGGCCGACAGATACGCAGTATTTT.

V gene TRBV7-2 combines with J gene TRBJ1-6; D call uncertain. The germline gives CDR1 SGHTA, CDR2 FQGNSA. The V end lost 1 base, the J end lost 7 bases, and 2 bases lay between the germline ends. This CDR3 is 12 amino acids long. The CDR3 region has the DNA TGTGCCAGCAGCTTAGGGAATTCACCCCTCCACTTT. It specifies CASSLGNSPLHF.